These 31 T cell receptor beta chains came from one sample sequenced in a study of blood T cell repertoires in COVID-19. Profiling relied on immunoSEQ multiplex PCR, and the TCRdb table lists in-frame clones only, not all of them. The table records under 200,000 clones, about 74% of them present only once. Sequenced input: peripheral blood. These receptors were taken from a man in his 60s with acute or convalescent COVID-19.

J is TRBJ2-1 and V is TRBV11-3; D unclear. The CDR3 runs 14 residues. CDR1 and CDR2 from the germline V gene are SGHNT and YENEEA. Deletions cut 3 bases from V and 0 bases from J, with 6 bases between. Written as DNA, the CDR3 is TGTGCCAGCAGCTTGGCAGGCTCCTACAATGAGCAGTTCTTC. This translates into CASSLAGSYNEQFF.

The chain uses TRBV19 and TRBJ1-1, with 9 bases fitting TRBD1. The length of the CDR3 is 16 residues. Losses at the gene ends were 4 bases for V and 2 bases for J; bases not matched to a gene: 8. Germline V CDR1 and CDR2: LNHDA, SQIVND (reference sequence). In nucleotides, the CDR3 is TGTGCCAGTAGTAGCCCTTGGACAGGGGTAAACACTGAAGCTTTCTTT. It yields the protein CASSSPWTGVNTEAFF.

The chain joins TRBV29-1 to TRBJ1-2; 7 bases align to TRBD1. The CDR3 extends over 15 amino acids. J was trimmed by 6 bases and V by 5 bases; bases with no gene match: 15. Germline-derived CDR1 and CDR2 are SQVTM and ANQGSEA. In DNA, the CDR3 is TGCAGCGTTCGCACGACCGACAGGGCTGTTAATGGCTACACCTTC. Protein: CSVRTTDRAVNGYTF.

This sequence joins TRBV9 and TRBJ2-1, with D possibly TRBD1 on 6 matching bases. Trimming pared 3 bases from V and 0 bases from J, leaving 13 bases between. The germline CDR1 and CDR2 sequences are SGDLS and YYNGEE. The CDR3 loop spans 16 amino acids. The CDR3 sequence is CASSAGPRGSYNEQFF. CDR3 nucleotides: TGTGCCAGCAGCGCCGGCCCCAGGGGCTCCTACAATGAGCAGTTCTTC.

The CDR3 loop reads CASSFLRGTTDTQYF. In nucleotides, the CDR3 is TGTGCCAGCAGCTTTCTCCGGGGGACCACAGATACGCAGTATTTT. The chain has TRBV7-9 and TRBJ2-3; D possibly corresponds to TRBD2 (6 bases). The CDR3 length is 15 residues. The germline CDR1 and CDR2 sequences are SEHNR and FQNEAQ (reference sequence). The germline V and J ends were trimmed by 3 bases and 2 bases, with 12 bases remaining between them.

The chain couples TRBV7-2 to TRBJ2-2; the D is unclear. The CDR3 covers 14 residues. The V end lost 7 bases, the J end lost 0 bases, and 9 bases lay between the germline ends. Germline-derived CDR1 and CDR2 are SGHTA and FQGNSA. The CDR3 coding sequence is TGTGCCAGCACCCACGGAGCGAACACCGGGGAGCTGTTTTTT. Translating it yields CASTHGANTGELFF.

The chain is built from TRBV5-1 and TRBJ2-1; possibly TRBD1 for D (6 bases). This CDR3 has 16 residues. Deletions cut 4 bases from V and 5 bases from J, with 19 bases between. Germline V gives CDR1 SGHRS, CDR2 YFSETQ. In nucleotides, the CDR3 is TGCGCCAGCAGCCTGCAGGGGACACATACTAACAATGAGCAGTTCTTC. Its protein product is CASSLQGTHTNNEQFF.

The rearrangement links TRBV20-1 to TRBJ1-2; 8 nucleotides align to TRBD1. Germline CDR1 reads DFQATT; CDR2 reads SNEGSKA (reference sequence). The CDR3 is made up of 15 amino acids. V lost 3 bases and J lost 7; bases outside the gene matches: 13. The CDR3 sequence is CSASSQGALTVGYTF. Here the CDR3 DNA reads TGCAGTGCTAGTAGTCAGGGGGCATTAACGGTTGGCTACACCTTC.

The chain has TRBV10-3 and TRBJ1-1, with D perhaps matching TRBD1 (6 bases). Germline V CDR1 and CDR2: ENHRY, SYGVKD. V was shortened by 4 bases and J by 4 bases, with 13 bases between the two germline ends. The CDR3 extends over 14 amino acids. CDR3 bases: TGTGCCATCAGTGGCACAGGGATTGGCACTGAAGCTTTCTTT. It is translated as CAISGTGIGTEAFF.

V gene TRBV9 combines with J gene TRBJ1-2; 10 nucleotides line up with TRBD1. This CDR3 contains 15 residues. Losses at the gene ends were 3 bases for V and 3 bases for J; bases not matched to a gene: 5. Germline CDR1 is SGDLS and CDR2 is YYNGEE. CDR3 protein: CASSGGQGTHYGYTF. CDR3 nucleotides: TGTGCCAGCAGCGGGGGACAGGGGACGCACTATGGCTACACCTTC.

This chain uses TRBV7-9 with TRBJ2-5; tentatively, D is TRBD2 (6 bases). Germline V CDR1 and CDR2: SEHNR, FQNEAQ (reference sequence). V was pared by 0 bases and J by 2 bases, with 7 bases between. The CDR3 length is 14 residues. For the CDR3, the DNA is TGTGCCAGCAGCTTAGCTCGGGAGCAAGAGACCCAGTACTTC. As protein: CASSLAREQETQYF.

V usage is TRBV9 and J usage is TRBJ2-2, with 8 bases matching TRBD2. CDR3 size: 16 residues. Germline assignment: CDR1 SGDLS and CDR2 YYNGEE. V shed 4 bases and J 3 bases; nucleotides not matched to a gene: 8. CDR3 sequence: CASSPSGGGHTGELFF. CDR3 DNA: TGTGCCAGCAGCCCCTCCGGGGGGGGGCACACCGGGGAGCTGTTTTTT.

The gene calls are TRBV4-3 and TRBJ2-5, with TRBD2 identical over 12 bases. V gave up 3 bases and J gave up 4 bases; unmatched junction bases: 6. The CDR3 totals 16 residues. The germline CDR1 and CDR2 sequences are LGHNA and YSLEER. The CDR3 loop is CASSQTLAGGPETQYF. The CDR3 nucleotides are TGCGCCAGCAGCCAGACACTAGCGGGGGGCCCAGAGACCCAGTACTTC.

The V gene is TRBV5-5, the J gene TRBJ2-3, with TRBD1 matching 8 bases. Germline lookup yields CDR1 SGHKS and CDR2 YYEKEE (reference sequence). This CDR3 comprises 16 residues. Trimming at V came to 0 bases and at J to 4 bases, leaving 7 bases not matched to a gene. CDR3 in amino acids: CASSLVTGGGSDTQYF. The CDR3, as DNA: TGTGCCAGCAGCTTGGTTACAGGGGGTGGCTCAGATACGCAGTATTTT.

This chain joins TRBV19 and TRBJ2-5, with 10 positions matching TRBD1. Germline V gene data show CDR1 as LNHDA and CDR2 as SQIVND (reference sequence). The CDR3 sequence is 14 residues long. V shed 7 bases, J shed 4 bases, and the junction held 6 bases outside the gene matches. CDR3 sequence (DNA): TGTGCCAGTACGGAGACAGGGGGCACAGAGACCCAGTACTTC. It translates to CASTETGGTETQYF.

The chain has TRBV19 and TRBJ1-5; 7 nucleotides align to TRBD1. CDR3 length: 16 residues. With 5 bases clipped from V and 0 bases from J, the junction kept 7 bases outside the gene matches. CDR1 is LNHDA, CDR2 SQIVND, per germline (reference sequence). This CDR3 is CASSGTGDYSNQPQHF. The CDR3 coding sequence is TGTGCCAGTAGTGGTACAGGGGATTATAGCAATCAGCCCCAGCATTTT.

The J gene is TRBJ1-5, the V gene TRBV30; the match to TRBD1 covers 7 bases. The CDR3 totals 15 residues. Germline V gene lookup returns CDR1 GTSNPN and CDR2 SVGIG (reference sequence). V trimming: 2 bases; J trimming: 2 bases; junction bases outside the gene matches: 6. Here the CDR3 reads CAWSITTGGNQPQHF. The CDR3 nucleotides read TGTGCCTGGAGTATTACCACAGGGGGCAATCAGCCCCAGCATTTT.

This sequence joins TRBV18 and TRBJ1-2, with TRBD1 matching over 11 bases. After removal of 3 bases from V and 6 bases from J, the junction contained 9 bases not matched to a gene. Germline V gene lookup returns CDR1 KGHSH and CDR2 LQKENI. The CDR3 is 16 residues long. The CDR3 protein is CASSPQGTGGENGYTF. The CDR3 bases are TGTGCCAGCTCACCTCAGGGGACAGGGGGAGAAAATGGCTACACCTTC. Complete variable domain (other parts from reference TRBV18 and TRBJ1-2): NAGVMQNPRHLVRRRGQEARLRCSPMKGHSHVYWYRQLPEEGLKFMVYLQKENIIDESGMPKERFSAEFPKEGPSILRIQQVVRGDSAAYFCASSPQGTGGENGYTFGSGTRLTVV.

This clone was found once. The rearrangement links TRBV6-5 to TRBJ2-2, with 7 nucleotides matching TRBD1. With 2 bases clipped from V and 4 bases from J, the junction kept 4 bases outside the gene matches. Per the germline V gene, CDR1 is MNHEY and CDR2 is SVGAGI. The CDR3 is 15 amino acids. CDR3 sequence (DNA): TGTGCCAGCAGTTACAACAGGGGCCTCACCGGGGAGCTGTTTTTT. It encodes CASSYNRGLTGELFF.

This rearrangement joins TRBV7-2 to TRBJ2-3; D unresolved. The CDR3 covers 15 residues. Trimming took 2 bases from V and 0 from J, leaving 9 bases between them. Germline CDR1 is SGHTA and CDR2 is FQGNSA. CDR3 in DNA: TGTGCCAGCAGCTTACAAGCGACTAGCACAGATACGCAGTATTTT. It yields the protein CASSLQATSTDTQYF.

This clone showed up just a few times. The chain carries TRBV12-3 or TRBV12-4 and TRBJ1-1, with D possibly being TRBD1 (5 bases). Trimming left V 3 bases short and J 10 bases short, with 15 bases between. This CDR3 region has 13 residues. The chain's CDR3 is CASSLYRPQGAFF. The CDR3 DNA reads as TGTGCCAGCAGTTTGTACAGGCCCCAGGGAGCTTTCTTT.

This rearrangement joins TRBV2 to TRBJ1-2; D call uncertain. Germline-derived CDR1 and CDR2 are SNHLY and FYNNEI. Trimming cost V 6 bases and J 4 bases, with 9 bases left between them. The CDR3 length is 12 residues. CDR3 DNA sequence: TGTGCCAGCAGGACCGGGAGCTATGGCTACACCTTC. Translated, it gives CASRTGSYGYTF.

J is TRBJ2-1 and V is TRBV7-3; 7 bases line up with TRBD1. V shed 5 bases, J shed 2 bases, and the junction held 6 bases outside the gene matches. Germline loops: CDR1 SGHTA, CDR2 FQGTGA. CDR3 length equals 15 residues. The CDR3 coding sequence is TGTGCCAGCAGCGCGACAGGGTCGCCCTACAATGAGCAGTTCTTC. This gives the protein CASSATGSPYNEQFF.

CDR3 region: CASSVNSNQPQHF. For the CDR3, the DNA is TGCGCCAGCAGCGTAAATAGCAATCAGCCCCAGCATTTT. This chain connects TRBV10-1 to TRBJ1-5; D gene uncertain. The CDR3 covers 13 residues. V shed 6 bases and J shed 0 bases, with 6 bases lying between them. The germline V gene has CDR1 WNHNN and CDR2 SYGVQD (reference sequence).

This clone was recorded only once. The rearrangement joins TRBV12-3 or TRBV12-4 to TRBJ1-1; no reliable D call. The CDR3 is 13 residues long. Trimming removed 3 bases at V and 5 bases at J, with 10 bases between. CDR3 amino acids: CASSFRGATEAFF. CDR3 in DNA: TGTGCCAGCAGTTTTAGAGGTGCGACTGAAGCTTTCTTT.

The gene calls are TRBV4-1 and TRBJ2-2; D gene uncertain. The CDR3 covers 12 residues. The germline V gene has CDR1 MGHRA and CDR2 YSYEKL. Trimming cost V 3 bases and J 6 bases, with 5 bases left between them. The CDR3 is CASSHPAGELFF. The CDR3 DNA reads as TGCGCCAGCAGCCATCCTGCCGGGGAGCTGTTTTTT.

V and J are TRBV30 and TRBJ1-5; D is unresolved. CDR1 and CDR2 (germline): GTSNPN, SVGIG (reference sequence). Trimming pared 0 bases from V and 6 bases from J, leaving 9 bases between. The CDR3 is 13 residues long. The CDR3 nucleotides read TGTGCCTGGAGTGTTCGGGGTGGTCAGCCCCAGCATTTT. Its translation: CAWSVRGGQPQHF.

The J gene is TRBJ2-1, the V gene TRBV19; 8 bases are shared with TRBD1. Losses at the gene ends were 6 bases for V and 4 bases for J; bases not matched to a gene: 5. Per germline, CDR1 LNHDA and CDR2 SQIVND (reference sequence). The CDR3 spans 14 residues. The CDR3 sequence: CASSYRGSYNEQFF. CDR3 DNA sequence: TGTGCCAGTAGCTACAGGGGGAGTTACAATGAGCAGTTCTTC. The full variable domain, with the rest looked up from reference TRBV19 and TRBJ2-1, is DGGITQSPKYLFRKEGQNVTLSCEQNLNHDAMYWYRQDPGQGLRLIYYSQIVNDFQKGDIAEGYSVSREKKESFPLTVTSAQKNPTAFYLCASSYRGSYNEQFFGPGTRLTVL.

The genes are TRBV14 and TRBJ1-2; D gene unclear. The germline V gene encodes CDR1 SGHDN and CDR2 FVKESK. The CDR3 covers 15 residues. V gave up 1 base and J gave up 7 bases, with 16 bases separating them. The CDR3, as DNA: TGTGCCAGCAGCCAAGTTTTGTTCCCCTTAGTTGGCTACACCTTC. Translating gives CASSQVLFPLVGYTF. Variable domain in full (rest from reference TRBV14 and TRBJ1-2): EAGVTQFPSHSVIEKGQTVTLRCDPISGHDNLYWYRRVMGKEIKFLLHFVKESKQDESGMPNNRFLAERTGGTYSTLKVQPAELEDSGVYFCASSQVLFPLVGYTFGSGTRLTVV.

The J gene is TRBJ2-6, the V gene TRBV6-1, with TRBD1 matching 8 bases. The CDR3 length is 19 residues. V was pared by 1 base and J by 2 bases, with 10 bases of the junction left unmatched. CDR1 MNHNS and CDR2 SASEGT come from the germline V gene. The CDR3 coding sequence is TGTGCCAGCAGTGAAGGAGGGGCAGGGGGCGCGACTGGGGCCAACGTCCTGACTTTC. Translation gives CASSEGGAGGATGANVLTF.

The chain recombines TRBV12-3 or TRBV12-4 with TRBJ1-1, with a tentative D call TRBD1 (5 bases). The V end was cut by 6 bases, the J end by 4 bases, with 9 bases between. The CDR3 extends over 12 amino acids. Here the CDR3 reads CASRLTVTEAFF. The CDR3 DNA reads TGTGCCAGCAGGTTGACAGTCACTGAAGCTTTCTTT.